The 5 T cell receptor beta chains below were found in one sample sequenced in a study of TIL therapy for anti-PD-1-resistant metastatic lung cancer. The immunoSEQ assay was v3. TCRdb's copy holds only in-frame clones and misses some; the assay was immunoSEQ multiplex PCR. The table records under 35,000 clones, 74% of them present only once. Time point specified: pre-treatment sample, taken before nivolumab and TIL therapy. The sample here was blood, taken at baseline. All receptors derive from a woman between 25 and 80 years old with non-small cell lung cancer.

This clone occurred once. The gene calls are TRBV25-1 and TRBJ2-3; TRBD1 might be the D (6 bases). The CDR3 has 15 amino acids. Between the trimmed V and J ends, which lost 7 bases and 0 bases, there was a span of 14 bases. CDR1 is MGHDK and CDR2 is SYGVNS in the germline V gene. The CDR3 is CASMGRGLSTDTQYF. The CDR3 region has the DNA TGTGCCAGCATGGGAAGGGGGTTAAGCACAGATACGCAGTATTTT.

This rearrangement joins TRBV7-6 to TRBJ2-3; D unresolved. In germline, CDR1 is SGHVS, CDR2 FNYEAQ. The germline V and J ends were trimmed by 2 bases and 7 bases, with 7 bases remaining between them. CDR3 size: 12 residues. This chain's CDR3 is CASSLNQYTQYF. In nucleotides, the CDR3 is TGTGCCAGCAGCTTAAACCAATATACGCAGTATTTT.

The rearrangement joins TRBV20-1 to TRBJ2-1; D call uncertain. This CDR3 is built from 10 residues. V was cut by 4 bases and J by 7 bases, with 5 bases left in between. From germline, CDR1 is DFQATT and CDR2 SNEGSKA (reference sequence). CDR3 in amino acids: CSATRNEQFF. DNA of the CDR3: TGCAGTGCTACCAGGAATGAGCAGTTCTTC.

The chain is built from TRBV5-1 and TRBJ2-1, with 10 bases matching TRBD2. The CDR3 has 13 residues. J gave up 9 bases and V 7 bases, and 7 bases lay outside the gene matches. Germline-derived CDR1 and CDR2 are SGHRS and YFSETQ. The CDR3 coding sequence is TGCGCCAGCGTCTCTAGCGGGAGTGGTGAGCAGTTCTTC. Its protein product is CASVSSGSGEQFF.

The chain has TRBV19 and TRBJ2-7; D not certain. This CDR3 has 14 amino acids. Trimming shortened V by 0 bases and J by 6 bases, and 12 bases separated the two germline ends. The V gene's germline CDR1 is LNHDA and CDR2 SQIVND (reference sequence). CDR3 sequence reads: CASSIDLLSFEQYF. DNA for the CDR3: TGTGCCAGTAGTATAGATCTATTGAGCTTCGAGCAGTACTTC. The full variable domain, its missing parts supplied by reference TRBV19 and TRBJ2-7, is DGGITQSPKYLFRKEGQNVTLSCEQNLNHDAMYWYRQDPGQGLRLIYYSQIVNDFQKGDIAEGYSVSREKKESFPLTVTSAQKNPTAFYLCASSIDLLSFEQYFGPGTRLTVT.